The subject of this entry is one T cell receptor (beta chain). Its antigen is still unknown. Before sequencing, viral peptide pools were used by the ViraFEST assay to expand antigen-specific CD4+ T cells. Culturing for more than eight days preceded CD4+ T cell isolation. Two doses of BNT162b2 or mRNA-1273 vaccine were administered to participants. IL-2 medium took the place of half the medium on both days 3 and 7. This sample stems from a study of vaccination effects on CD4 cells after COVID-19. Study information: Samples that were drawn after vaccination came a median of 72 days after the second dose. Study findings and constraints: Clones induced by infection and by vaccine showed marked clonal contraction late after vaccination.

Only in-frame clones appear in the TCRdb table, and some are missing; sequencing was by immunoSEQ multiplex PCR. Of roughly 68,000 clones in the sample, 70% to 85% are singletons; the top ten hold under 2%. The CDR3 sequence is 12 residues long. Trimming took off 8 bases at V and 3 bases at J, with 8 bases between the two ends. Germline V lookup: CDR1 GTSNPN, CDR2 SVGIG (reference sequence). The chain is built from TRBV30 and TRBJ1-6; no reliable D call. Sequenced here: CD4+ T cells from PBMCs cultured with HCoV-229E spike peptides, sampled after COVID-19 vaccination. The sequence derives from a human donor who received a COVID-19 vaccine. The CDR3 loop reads CAADHYNSPLHF. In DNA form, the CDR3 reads TGTGCCGCCGACCACTATAATTCACCCCTCCACTTT.